This T cell receptor (beta chain) was obtained from a study of control samples from healthy donors and cancer patients. The V gene's germline CDR1 is SGHDT and CDR2 YYEEEE. Trimming pared 4 bases from V and 1 base from J, leaving 12 bases between. The CDR3 has 14 residues. The data were produced by immunoSEQ multiplex PCR, yet TCRdb's version contains in-frame clones alone and is incomplete. The sample consists of 150,000 to 180,000 clones, approximately 94% of them appearing once. This clone has just a few counts. J is TRBJ2-7 and V is TRBV5-6; weak D call: TRBD2 (6 bases). The sample comprised blood. The clonotype originates from a man in his forties in good health. In DNA, the CDR3 is TGTGCCAGCAGCCAAGTCGGGGGTTCCTACGAGCAGTACTTC. It encodes CASSQVGGSYEQYF.